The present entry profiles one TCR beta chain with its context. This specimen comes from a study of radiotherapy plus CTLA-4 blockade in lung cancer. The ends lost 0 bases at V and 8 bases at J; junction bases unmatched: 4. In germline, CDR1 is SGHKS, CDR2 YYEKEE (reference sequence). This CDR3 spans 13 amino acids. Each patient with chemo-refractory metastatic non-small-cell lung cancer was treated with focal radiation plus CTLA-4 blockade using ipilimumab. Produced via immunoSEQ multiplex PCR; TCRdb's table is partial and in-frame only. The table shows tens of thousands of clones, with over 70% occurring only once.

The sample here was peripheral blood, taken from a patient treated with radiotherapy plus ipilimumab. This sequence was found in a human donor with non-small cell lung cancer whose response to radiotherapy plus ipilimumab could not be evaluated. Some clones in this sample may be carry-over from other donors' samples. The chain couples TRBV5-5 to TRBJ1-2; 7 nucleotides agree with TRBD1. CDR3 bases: TGTGCCAGCAGCTTGGGAACAGGGGAGGGCTACACCTTC. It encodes CASSLGTGEGYTF. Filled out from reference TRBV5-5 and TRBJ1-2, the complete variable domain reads DAGVTQSPTHLIKTRGQQVTLRCSPISGHKSVSWYQQVLGQGPQFIFQYYEKEERGRGNFPDRFSARQFPNYSSELNVNALLLGDSALYLCASSLGTGEGYTFGSGTRLTVV.